The entry that follows covers one TCR beta chain sequence. Its antigen has not been determined. No much larger clonotype is one base removed from it; base qualities were not supplied. TCR cDNA was made using 5'RACE template switching, a step that added a universal primer site and unique molecular identifiers. Priming of cDNA synthesis was performed from both the TCR alpha and TCR beta constant segments. Library amplification used two PCR steps, and the second PCR step added sample barcodes and sequencing adapters. Sequencing of the libraries was done on either Illumina HiSeq 2500 (2x100 bp) or NovaSeq (2x150 bp). The authors processed their data as follows. Reads were demultiplexed and collapsed into UMI consensus sequences with MIGEC, and V(D)J alignment was performed with MiXCR. Vaccine-responding clonotypes were identified with edgeR using replicate PBMC samples, with FDR below 0.01 and a log2 fold change above 5 up to day 15 being required. Each bulk clonotype was labeled CD4 or CD8 based on which sequenced repertoire, CD4 or CD8, contained the clonotype at higher abundance. The raw public data were reprocessed by TCRdb itself: fastp quality trimming at Q25, MiXCR clonotype calling, in-frame beta chains only. Rows are combined by CDR3 protein, so each entry shows the most common genes and DNA. In this record, the V and J calls reflect TCRdb's handling and not the investigators' own analysis. Recorded for this sample are roughly 520,000 distinct CDR3 sequences; less than 25% of them occurred a single time. The ten most abundant clones make up around 17% of the sample.

The germline V gene (reference sequence) sets CDR1 to DFQATT and CDR2 to SNEGSKA. There are 13 amino acids in the CDR3, from cysteine to phenylalanine inclusive. Left in the record is the CDR3 DNA by itself, 39 bases read in frame from the first base. Cut back by 6 bases and 4 bases, the V and J ends lie 16 bases apart. The treatment or condition tag for this specimen amounts to: live attenuated yellow fever vaccine strain. Two biological replicates of bulk PBMCs were collected at each blood-draw timepoint. PBMCs were isolated from peripheral blood using a standard Ficoll-Paque protocol. RNA was extracted with TriZol from bulk PBMCs, CD4 and CD8 fractions, and dextramer-positive and dextramer-negative fractions. These data come from a study of T cells after yellow fever vaccination (dated by TCRdb to between 2017 and 2020). Study-wide context: Libraries from fractions with low cell numbers were prepared with the SMART-Seq v4 Ultra Low Input RNA kit. Bulk PBMC replicates and cell subsets were isolated from blood drawn at multiple timepoints before and after both primary and secondary immunization. Bulk TCR alpha and beta repertoires were sequenced longitudinally to track T-cell clones before and after primary and booster YFV17D yellow fever vaccination. The cohort comprised two healthy male donors, one aged 18 to 30 and one aged 30 to 40 years.

The paper as a whole reports these results and caveats: Computational filtering was needed because FACS-sorted repertoires could contain abundant contaminating clonotypes from the bulk population. Most clones expanded after primary vaccination (about 95% of CD4 and roughly 90% of CD8) were re-detected after the booster, suggesting that broad memory maintenance occurred. Only a couple of donors were included in the study, so the extent to which the findings can be generalized is limited. Compared with the primary T-cell response, the secondary T-cell response was weaker but faster, peaking on day 5 rather than day 15. A small share of clonotypes occurred in both CD4 and CD8 compartments, likely arising from convergent recombination.

This sequence originates from a man aged 18 to 30 who received the YFV17D yellow fever vaccine. The material sequenced was PBMCs, taken 20 to 25 days after the first yellow fever vaccination. The chain is assembled from TRBV20-1 and TRBJ2-7; possibly the D gene is TRBD1, per 5 matching bases. Here the CDR3 is given as CSANGRGMYEQYF. The nucleotide sequence is TGCAGTGCCAACGGTAGGGGCATGTACGAGCAGTACTTC.